What follows describes a single T cell receptor beta chain. Primers included in the PCR were 60 Vbeta and 13 Jbeta primers. Assay used: immunoSEQ multiplex PCR; TCRdb lists only in-frame clones, some missing. In the table there are 100,000 to 150,000 clones, about 78% of which are singletons. The source of the sample is a study of cytomegalovirus exposure and HLA in healthy donors. Trimming left V 6 bases short and J 15 bases short, with 21 bases between. Germline V gene data show CDR1 as SEHNR and CDR2 as FQNEAQ (reference sequence). This CDR3 has 13 residues. Material for sequencing was PBMCs. The TCR originated in a female donor in good health and CMV-seronegative. The genes are TRBV7-9 and TRBJ2-1; D gene uncertain. CDR3 DNA: TGTGCCAGCAGTCTTATCGACACCGGCCCCCCGTTCTTC. Its translation: CASSLIDTGPPFF. The complete variable domain, with remaining parts taken from reference TRBV7-9 and TRBJ2-1, reads DTGVSQNPRHKITKRGQNVTFRCDPISEHNRLYWYRQTLGQGPEFLTYFQNEAQLEKSRLLSDRFSAERPKGSFSTLEIQRTEQGDSAMYLCASSLIDTGPPFFGPGTRLTVL.